This is a list of T cell receptor beta chains from one sample in a study of graft-versus-host responses after intestinal transplantation. Generated by immunoSEQ multiplex PCR, the TCRdb table keeps only in-frame clones and is missing some. The table records more than 65,000 clones, around 95% of them present only once. What these receptors recognize is not known. The sequencing used unstimulated CD8+ T cells sorted from spleen or lymph node cells, collected before intestinal transplant. The receptors were gathered from a human donor who received an intestinal transplant. Each CDR3 is given with its conserved first and last residue. D genes are given only for firm matches. The size field is filled for only some rows; it gives once, few, many or a size class.

CDR3aa	CDR3nt	j_gene	len	abundance	d_gene	v_gene
CASSLLGSNQETQYF	TGTGCCAGCAGCTTGTTGGGCAGCAATCAAGAGACCCAGTACTTC	TRBJ2-5	15	.	.	TRBV5-8
CASSLWTGDTEAFF	TGTGCCAGCAGTTTGTGGACAGGGGACACTGAAGCTTTCTTT	TRBJ1-1	14	once	TRBD1	TRBV27
CASGLAGEETQYF	TGTGCCAGCGGGTTAGCGGGAGAAGAGACCCAGTACTTC	TRBJ2-5	13	.	TRBD2	TRBV2
CASSYSTSGRAYEQYF	TGTGCCAGCAGTTATTCGACTAGCGGGAGGGCTTACGAGCAGTACTTC	TRBJ2-7	16	.	TRBD2	TRBV6-5
CASSCRDSLIPYEQYF	TGTGCCAGCAGTTGCCGAGACAGTTTGATACCCTACGAGCAGTACTTC	TRBJ2-7	16	once	.	TRBV28
CSVQGILQEAFF	TGCAGCGTACAGGGTATACTACAGGAAGCTTTCTTT	TRBJ1-1	12	.	.	TRBV29-1
CASSLSGGTQPQHF	TGTGCCAGCAGCTTGAGCGGGGGCACACAGCCCCAGCATTTT	TRBJ1-5	14	.	.	TRBV5-6
CASSDKVGVGDYEQYF	TGTGCCAGCAGTGATAAAGTGGGGGTGGGGGACTACGAGCAGTACTTC	TRBJ2-7	16	.	.	TRBV25-1
CSVCQASRGYEQYF	TGCAGCGTCTGTCAGGCCTCGAGGGGGTACGAGCAGTACTTC	TRBJ2-7	14	.	.	TRBV29-1
CASSQGGGTNYNEQFF	TGCGCCAGCAGCCAAGGGGGAGGGACGAACTACAATGAGCAGTTCTTC	TRBJ2-1	16	.	TRBD2	TRBV4-1
CASTVAPGYEQYF	TGTGCCAGCACCGTAGCTCCAGGCTACGAGCAGTACTTC	TRBJ2-7	13	.	.	TRBV7-6
CASRSGIYEQYF	TGTGCCAGCAGATCGGGGATCTACGAGCAGTACTTC	TRBJ2-7	12	.	.	TRBV6-5
CASSESTSGGNEQFF	TGCGCCAGCAGTGAGTCGACTAGCGGAGGCAATGAGCAGTTCTTC	TRBJ2-1	15	.	TRBD2	TRBV10-1
CASSQLTGGFRTDTQYF	TGTGCCAGCAGCCAGTTGACAGGGGGCTTTAGGACAGATACGCAGTATTTT	TRBJ2-3	17	once	TRBD1	TRBV11-2
CASSPAGLAGFYEQYF	TGCGCCAGCAGTCCCGCCGGGCTAGCGGGATTCTACGAGCAGTACTTC	TRBJ2-7	16	.	TRBD2	TRBV10-1
CASSPTRGTNHNEQFF	TGTGCCAGCAGCCCCACTAGGGGGACGAACCACAATGAGCAGTTCTTC	TRBJ2-1	16	.	.	TRBV27
CASSHGQGFYTGELFF	TGTGCCAGCAGCCACGGACAGGGGTTTTACACCGGGGAGCTGTTTTTT	TRBJ2-2	16	.	TRBD1	TRBV7-2
CASSLDRVRWAHNEQFF	TGTGCCAGCAGTTTGGACAGGGTACGTTGGGCCCACAATGAGCAGTTCTTC	TRBJ2-1	17	.	TRBD1	TRBV27
CASSPGLSYYNEQFF	TGTGCCAGCAGCCCTGGACTCTCTTACTACAATGAGCAGTTCTTC	TRBJ2-1	15	.	.	TRBV7-9
CASSDFTGGDETQYF	TGTGCCAGCAGTGATTTCACAGGGGGTGACGAGACCCAGTACTTC	TRBJ2-5	15	.	TRBD1	TRBV25-1
CASSPTDADEQFF	TGTGCCAGCTCCCCCACTGACGCGGATGAGCAGTTCTTC	TRBJ2-1	13	.	.	TRBV5-4
CASSLAGRDYEQYF	TGTGCCAGCAGTTTAGCTGGGAGGGACTACGAGCAGTACTTC	TRBJ2-7	14	.	TRBD2	TRBV27
CASSSFQILQTNEKLFF	TGTGCCAGCAGCTCCTTCCAGATTCTGCAAACTAATGAAAAACTGTTTTTT	TRBJ1-4	17	.	.	TRBV7-6
CASSLGMRYEQYF	TGTGCCAGCAGTTTAGGGATGAGGTACGAGCAGTACTTC	TRBJ2-7	13	.	.	TRBV27
CASSPGTFFEAFF	TGTGCCAGCAGTCCCGGGACCTTCTTTGAAGCTTTCTTT	TRBJ1-1	13	.	.	TRBV27
CASSFQAGTDTQYF	TGTGCCAGCAGTTTCCAAGCCGGCACAGATACGCAGTATTTT	TRBJ2-3	14	.	.	TRBV28
CASSYDGSSIYEQYF	TGTGCCAGCAGCTACGACGGGTCTAGTATCTACGAGCAGTACTTC	TRBJ2-7	15	.	.	TRBV27
CASSSLAAGAYEQYF	TGTGCCAGCAGCTCCCTAGCAGCCGGGGCCTACGAGCAGTACTTC	TRBJ2-7	15	once	.	TRBV6-1
CASSSGGDGNYGYTF	TGTGCCAGCAGTTCAGGGGGTGATGGGAACTATGGCTACACCTTC	TRBJ1-2	15	.	TRBD1	TRBV27
CASSPRTGGNEQFF	TGTGCCAGCAGCCCCCGGACAGGGGGAAATGAGCAGTTCTTC	TRBJ2-1	14	once	TRBD1	TRBV9
CASSPGLAEPYNEQFF	TGTGCCAGCAGCCCCGGACTAGCGGAGCCCTACAATGAGCAGTTCTTC	TRBJ2-1	16	.	TRBD2	TRBV5-8
CASSNQGYSNQPQHF	TGTGCCAGTAGTAACCAGGGGTATAGCAATCAGCCCCAGCATTTT	TRBJ1-5	15	few	.	TRBV19
CASSQGGRDFETQYF	TGCGCCAGCAGCCAAGGGGGACGGGATTTCGAGACCCAGTACTTC	TRBJ2-5	15	.	.	TRBV4-1
CASSLSRWGRENEQFF	TGTGCCAGCAGTTTATCGAGGTGGGGCAGGGAGAATGAGCAGTTCTTC	TRBJ2-1	16	.	.	TRBV27
CASSIAMTGEQYF	TGTGCCAGTAGTATCGCTATGACAGGGGAGCAGTACTTC	TRBJ2-7	13	.	TRBD1	TRBV19